This T cell receptor (beta chain) was found in a study of graft-versus-host responses after intestinal transplantation. The protocol was immunoSEQ multiplex PCR, while the TCRdb copy is restricted to in-frame clones and leaves out a portion. The sample has some 110,000 clones, 93% seen once. This CDR3 region has 12 residues. The V gene lost 2 bases and the J gene lost 7 bases, with 10 bases spanning the gap. The germline V gene has CDR1 SGHNT and CDR2 YYREEE (reference sequence). Note on this clone: Its antigen is not identified.

Sequencing was performed on unstimulated CD8+ T cells sorted from spleen or lymph node cells, taken before transplant. This clonotype was sampled from a human donor who was the organ donor for an intestinal transplant. The rearrangement links TRBV5-4 to TRBJ2-7; D uncertain. This CDR3 is CASSLGVGEQYF. The CDR3 nucleotides read TGTGCCAGCAGCTTAGGAGTGGGAGAGCAGTACTTC.